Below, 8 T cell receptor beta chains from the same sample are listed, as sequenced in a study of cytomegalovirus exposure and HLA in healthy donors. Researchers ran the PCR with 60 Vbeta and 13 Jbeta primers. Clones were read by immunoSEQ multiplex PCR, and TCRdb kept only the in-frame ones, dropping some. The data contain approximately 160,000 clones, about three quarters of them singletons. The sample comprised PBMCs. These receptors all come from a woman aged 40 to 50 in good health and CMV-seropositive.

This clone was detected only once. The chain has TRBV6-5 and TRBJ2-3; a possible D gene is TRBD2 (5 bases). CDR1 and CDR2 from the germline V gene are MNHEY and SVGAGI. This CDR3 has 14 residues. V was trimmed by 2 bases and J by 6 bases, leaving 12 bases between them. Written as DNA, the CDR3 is TGTGCCAGCAGTTACGGGGTAGCGTTGGATACGCAGTATTTT. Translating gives CASSYGVALDTQYF.

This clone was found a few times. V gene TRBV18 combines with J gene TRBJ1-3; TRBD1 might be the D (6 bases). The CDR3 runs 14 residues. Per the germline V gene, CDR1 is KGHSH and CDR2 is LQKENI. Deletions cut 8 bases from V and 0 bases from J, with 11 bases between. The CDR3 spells CASQGQISGNTIYF. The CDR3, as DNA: TGTGCCAGCCAAGGACAGATCTCTGGAAACACCATATATTTT.

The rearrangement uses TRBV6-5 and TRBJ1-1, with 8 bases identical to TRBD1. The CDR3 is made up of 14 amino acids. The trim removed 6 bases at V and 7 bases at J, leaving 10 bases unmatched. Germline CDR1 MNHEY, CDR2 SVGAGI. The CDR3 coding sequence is TGTGCCAGCAGACTCCAGGGGGCACGAGGTGAAGCTTTCTTT. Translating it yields CASRLQGARGEAFF.

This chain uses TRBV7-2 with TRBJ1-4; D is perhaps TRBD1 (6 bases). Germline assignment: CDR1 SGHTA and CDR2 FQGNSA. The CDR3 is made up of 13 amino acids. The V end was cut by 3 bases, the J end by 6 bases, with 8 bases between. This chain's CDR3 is CASSFYRDEKLFF. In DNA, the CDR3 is TGTGCCAGCAGCTTTTACAGGGATGAAAAACTGTTTTTT.

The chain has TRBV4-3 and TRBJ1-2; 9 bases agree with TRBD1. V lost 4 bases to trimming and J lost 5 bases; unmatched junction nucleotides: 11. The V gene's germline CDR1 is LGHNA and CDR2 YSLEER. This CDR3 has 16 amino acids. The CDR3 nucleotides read TGCGCCAGCAGCCGCTCCCGGGACAGGGAATGGTATGGCTACACCTTC. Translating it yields CASSRSRDREWYGYTF.

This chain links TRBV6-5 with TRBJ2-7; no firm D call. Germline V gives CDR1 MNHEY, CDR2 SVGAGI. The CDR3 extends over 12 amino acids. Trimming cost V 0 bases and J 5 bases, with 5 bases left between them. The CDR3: CASSYSIDEQYF. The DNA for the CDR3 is TGTGCCAGCAGTTACTCGATAGACGAGCAGTACTTC.

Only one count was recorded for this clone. In DNA form, the CDR3 reads TGTGCCAGCAGTAAGGGGCAGTGGGGTGAAAAACTGTTTTTT. The encoded protein is CASSKGQWGEKLFF. The rearrangement joins TRBV2 to TRBJ1-4; a weak D match, TRBD1 (5 bases). In germline, CDR1 is SNHLY, CDR2 FYNNEI. The CDR3 runs to 14 residues. V lost 5 bases and J 7 bases, leaving 14 bases between the germline ends.

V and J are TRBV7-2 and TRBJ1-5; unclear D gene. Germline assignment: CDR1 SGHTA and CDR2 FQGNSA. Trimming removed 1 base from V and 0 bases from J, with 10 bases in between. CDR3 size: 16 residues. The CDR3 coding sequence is TGTGCCAGCAGCTTAGGACAAGGTTATAGCAATCAGCCCCAGCATTTT. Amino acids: CASSLGQGYSNQPQHF.